A single sample gave rise to the 21 T cell receptor beta chains below, sequenced in a study of identical twins. TCRdb analysed the 5' RACE reads with MiXCR anew, one entry per CDR3 protein. The data hold about 530,000 distinct CDR3 sequences, with under 25% observed a single time. These data are also associated with another study on yellow fever vaccine responses in identical twins.

The sequenced sample consisted of CD4+ T cells sorted from blood. The receptors were sampled from a woman aged 18-29 years in good health.

The chain carries TRBV7-9 and TRBJ2-7; D perhaps matches TRBD2 (6 bases). There are 13 residues in the CDR3. The ends were cut back, 0 bases at V and 7 bases at J, with 10 bases in the middle. Germline CDR1 reads SEHNR; CDR2 reads FQNEAQ (reference sequence). For the CDR3, the DNA is TGTGCCAGCAGCTTAGCGATCCGGGGGGAGCAGTACGTC. This codes for CASSLAIRGEQYV.

The chain recombines TRBV2 with TRBJ2-7; TRBD1 might be the D (6 bases). This CDR3 has 14 residues. The V end was cut by 3 bases, the J end by 3 bases, with 12 bases between. The germline gives CDR1 SNHLY, CDR2 FYNNEI. CDR3 residues: CASSDPGHVYEQYF. In DNA form, the CDR3 reads TGTGCCAGCAGTGACCCGGGACACGTCTACGAGCAGTACTTC.

This clonotype was found a few times. The chain employs TRBV3-1 and TRBJ2-5; TRBD1 is a possible D gene (6 bases). V dropped 7 bases and J dropped 2 bases, with 14 bases sitting between them. CDR1 LGHDT and CDR2 YNNKEL come from the germline V gene (reference sequence). CDR3 length: 14 amino acids. As DNA, the CDR3 is TGTGCCAGCACTCGAGAGGGGGTACAAGAGACCCAGTACTTC. Translated: CASTREGVQETQYF.

The rearrangement uses TRBV2 and TRBJ2-4; tentative D call: TRBD1 (6 bases). CDR1 and CDR2 from the germline V gene are SNHLY and FYNNEI. The CDR3 contains 14 residues. Deletions cut 1 base from V and 9 bases from J, with 13 bases between. CDR3 coding DNA: TGTGCCAGCAGTGAAGAGGCAGGGGTGGGCATTCAGTACTTC. Encoded protein: CASSEEAGVGIQYF.

This clonotype showed up just a few times. The V call is TRBV27, the J call TRBJ1-6; D is ambiguous. Trimming removed 6 bases at V and 6 bases at J, with 18 bases between. The CDR3 has 16 amino acids. CDR1 MNHEY and CDR2 SMNVEV come from the germline V gene (reference sequence). This CDR3 reads CASRLAPLGSNSPLHF. Here the CDR3 DNA reads TGTGCCAGCAGATTAGCCCCCCTGGGAAGTAATTCACCCCTCCACTTT.

This clonotype was counted a few times. The chain couples TRBV4-1 to TRBJ2-2; D perhaps matches TRBD2 (6 bases). Per the germline V gene, CDR1 is MGHRA and CDR2 is YSYEKL. CDR3 length: 15 residues. Trimming left V 6 bases short and J 5 bases short, with 16 bases between. The CDR3 nucleotides read TGCGCCAGCAGGGCTGGCGGAGGGAGAACCGGGGAGCTGTTTTTT. Its protein is CASRAGGGRTGELFF.

This clonotype has only a few counts. This chain connects TRBV20-1 to TRBJ2-7; D ambiguous. Germline CDR1 DFQATT, CDR2 SNEGSKA (reference sequence). The CDR3 contains 13 residues. The CDR3 region has the DNA TGCACCAAGCCCCTAACAGAACCCTACGAGCAGTACGTC. Translation: CTKPLTEPYEQYV.

V gene TRBV28 combines with J gene TRBJ2-7, with a tentative D call TRBD2 (5 bases). Trimming took 0 bases from V and 2 from J, leaving 5 bases between them. Germline lookup yields CDR1 MDHEN and CDR2 SYDVKM. The CDR3 sequence is 13 residues long. In DNA form, the CDR3 reads TGTGCCAGCAGTTTATGGGGAGCCTACGAGCAGTACTTC. Translation: CASSLWGAYEQYF.

In this sample, this clonotype turned up a few times. This chain joins TRBV5-1 and TRBJ2-1; the D is unclear. V lost 0 bases and J lost 1, with 11 bases in between. The CDR3 is made up of 16 amino acids. CDR1 is SGHRS, CDR2 YFSETQ, per germline. The CDR3 sequence: CASSLGGSLSYNEQFF. CDR3 nucleotide sequence: TGCGCCAGCAGCTTGGGAGGTAGTCTTTCCTACAATGAGCAGTTCTTC.

There are a few counts of this clonotype. The chain recombines TRBV5-5 with TRBJ2-1; 10 bases map to TRBD2. V lost 0 bases, J lost 1 base, and 7 bases stayed unmatched. The CDR3 is 18 amino acids. Germline V gene sequence: CDR1 SGHKS, CDR2 YYEKEE (reference sequence). This chain's CDR3 is CASSLGLAGAISYNEQFF. The CDR3 coding sequence is TGTGCCAGCAGCTTGGGGCTAGCGGGGGCTATTTCCTACAATGAGCAGTTCTTC.

In its sample, this clonotype was seen a few times. The V call is TRBV24-1, the J call TRBJ2-1; TRBD1 agrees at 7 bases. The CDR3 totals 14 residues. Germline CDR1 is KGHDR and CDR2 is SFDVKD. V lost 7 bases, J lost 4 bases, and 6 bases stayed unmatched. CDR3 DNA sequence: TGTGCCACCAGAAAGGGGGCGAATTACAATGAGCAGTTCTTC. Translated: CATRKGANYNEQFF.

This clonotype was counted only a few times. V gene TRBV4-1 combines with J gene TRBJ2-2; 12 nucleotides match TRBD2. Per the germline V gene, CDR1 is MGHRA and CDR2 is YSYEKL. The CDR3 extends over 16 amino acids. V trimming: 4 bases; J trimming: 6 bases; junction bases outside the gene matches: 6. The CDR3, as DNA: TGCGCCAGCAGCCGTTCTAGCGGGGGGGCCCCCGGGGAGCTGTTTTTT. It is translated as CASSRSSGGAPGELFF.

This clonotype has just a few counts. The J gene is TRBJ1-1, the V gene TRBV12-3 or TRBV12-4; no definite D call. This CDR3 is 15 amino acids long. V lost 3 bases and J 0 bases, leaving 11 bases between the germline ends. DNA for the CDR3: TGTGCCAGCAGTTTGAGTATGGTCATGAACACTGAAGCTTTCTTT. This gives the protein CASSLSMVMNTEAFF.

The rearrangement joins TRBV7-9 to TRBJ2-5; TRBD2 aligns across 10 bases. The V segment lost 5 bases and the J segment 9 bases; nucleotides outside the gene matches: 18. This CDR3 spans 17 amino acids. Germline V lookup: CDR1 SEHNR, CDR2 FQNEAQ (reference sequence). The CDR3 spells CASSPLAGEGPSLAQYF. DNA of the CDR3: TGTGCCAGCAGCCCCCTAGCGGGAGAGGGGCCCAGTTTGGCCCAGTACTTC.

This clonotype was recorded only once. The chain is built from TRBV11-2 and TRBJ2-3, with a possible D match to TRBD2 (5 bases). V dropped 9 bases and J dropped 0 bases, with 16 bases sitting between them. Per germline, CDR1 SGHAT and CDR2 FQNNGV. The CDR3 sequence is 15 residues long. The CDR3 region has the DNA TGTGCCAGTAGCCTCGGGGTTCTGAGCACAGATACGCAGTATTTT. Translated, it gives CASSLGVLSTDTQYF.

This clonotype has only a few counts. This chain links TRBV12-3 or TRBV12-4 with TRBJ1-4; 7 bases are shared with TRBD1. Germline trimming cut 6 bases from V and 7 bases from J; bases unmatched to any gene: 11. The CDR3 is 15 residues long. DNA for the CDR3: TGTGCCAGCAGCTCCCTGGCAGGGGGTGGTGAAAAACTGTTTTTT. Protein product: CASSSLAGGGEKLFF.

V and J are TRBV11-1 and TRBJ2-6; 9 positions match TRBD2. The CDR3 runs to 16 residues. After removal of 6 bases from V and 0 bases from J, the junction contained 3 bases not matched to a gene. Germline V gives CDR1 SGHAT, CDR2 FQDESV (reference sequence). CDR3 sequence (DNA): TGTGCCAGCAGGCTAGCGGGAAGCTCTGGGGCCAACGTCCTGACTTTC. It codes for CASRLAGSSGANVLTF.

This clonotype appeared a few times. This chain joins TRBV7-7 and TRBJ2-1, with 11 bases aligning to TRBD2. From germline, CDR1 is SSHAT and CDR2 FNYEAQ (reference sequence). The CDR3 loop spans 16 amino acids. Trimming removed 5 bases from V and 3 bases from J; junction bases left unmatched: 6. The CDR3: CASSPGTSGYYNEQFF. The CDR3 DNA follows: TGTGCCAGCAGCCCTGGGACTAGCGGATACTACAATGAGCAGTTCTTC.

This chain links TRBV10-3 with TRBJ2-7; maybe TRBD2 (6 bases). This CDR3 has 13 amino acids. V was cut by 10 bases and J by 6 bases, with 19 bases left in between. Germline values: CDR1 ENHRY, CDR2 SYGVKD. The CDR3 bases are TGTGCCACAGGAGGGTCAACCATCACCGAGCAGTACGTC. It codes for CATGGSTITEQYV.

The table lists this clonotype with a few counts. The chain is built from TRBV15 and TRBJ2-7; tentatively, D is TRBD2 (6 bases). V was cut by 8 bases and J by 7 bases, with 18 bases left in between. This CDR3 region has 13 residues. The germline gives CDR1 LNHNV, CDR2 YYDKDF (reference sequence). The CDR3 DNA sequence: TGTGCCACCCTCTTAAGCGGAGGGAAGGAGCAGTACTTC. Protein: CATLLSGGKEQYF. The whole variable domain, remainder taken from reference TRBV15 and TRBJ2-7, is DAMVIQNPRYQVTQFGKPVTLSCSQTLNHNVMYWYQQKSSQAPKLLFHYYDKDFNNEADTPDNFQSRRPNTSFCFLDIRSPGLGDTAMYLCATLLSGGKEQYFGPGTRLTVT.

This clonotype was picked up a small number of times. The V and J genes are TRBV6-1 and TRBJ2-5; 8 positions agree with TRBD1. CDR1 is MNHNS, CDR2 SASEGT, per germline. The V and J ends lost 5 bases and 2 bases, in that order; junction bases with no gene match: 13. The CDR3 loop spans 17 amino acids. CDR3 bases: TGTGCCAGCAGTCCCACCCGACAGGGGTATGCTCAAGAGACCCAGTACTTC. Its translation is CASSPTRQGYAQETQYF.